These 26 T cell receptor beta chains were sequenced from one sample in a study of molecular identifiers for immune sequencing clone quantification. One entry per CDR3 protein results from TCRdb running MiXCR on the PCR reads. The sample has under 600,000 distinct CDR3 sequences, roughly a fifth seen once. The specimen sequenced was naive CD8+ T cells from blood, with Jurkat cell RNA spiked in. Subset described: FACS-sorted CD8+CD4-CCR7+CD45RA+ naive T cells. The source is a human donor in good health. Some libraries in this study had Jurkat cell RNA spiked in.

J is TRBJ2-5 and V is TRBV7-9, with a possible D match to TRBD1 (5 bases). Germline CDR1 SEHNR, CDR2 FQNEAQ (reference sequence). The CDR3 length is 15 residues. V shed 2 bases and J shed 1 base, with 11 bases lying between them. CDR3 in amino acids: CASSLRLGAQETQYF. CDR3 nucleotides: TGTGCCAGCAGCTTAAGGTTAGGGGCCCAAGAGACCCAGTACTTC.

The sample holds a few counts of this clonotype. The chain uses TRBV10-1 and TRBJ2-3; no clear D. The CDR3 totals 19 residues. Between the trimmed V and J ends, which lost 7 bases and 1 base, there was a span of 27 bases. Germline CDR1 reads WNHNN; CDR2 reads SYGVQD (reference sequence). CDR3 DNA sequence: TGCGCCAGCACCACCCTTAACGACACAGACGAACGGGGCACAGATACGCAGTATTTT. Its translation is CASTTLNDTDERGTDTQYF.

CDR3 sequence (DNA): TGTGCCAGCAGTTTAGCGCCTCTAGCGTACAATGAGCAGTTCTTC. It yields the protein CASSLAPLAYNEQFF. The V call is TRBV12-3 or TRBV12-4, the J call TRBJ2-1; D is perhaps TRBD2 (6 bases). This CDR3 is 15 amino acids long. V lost 0 bases to trimming and J lost 4 bases, with 10 bases between them.

The rearrangement uses TRBV5-1 and TRBJ2-5, with TRBD1 identical over 8 bases. This CDR3 comprises 16 residues. The ends lost 5 bases at V and 3 bases at J; junction bases unmatched: 12. Germline V gene lookup returns CDR1 SGHRS and CDR2 YFSETQ. This chain's CDR3 is CASSQPVDRVEETQYF. The CDR3 coding sequence is TGCGCCAGCAGTCAGCCGGTGGACAGGGTGGAAGAGACCCAGTACTTC.

This clonotype has a count of ten or more. This CDR3 reads CASSVAGPDEQYF. CDR3 nucleotide sequence: TGTGCCAGCAGCGTAGCGGGCCCCGACGAGCAGTACTTC. V usage is TRBV9 and J usage is TRBJ2-7; no clear D. V shed 0 bases and J shed 5 bases, with 9 bases lying between them. The CDR3 has 13 residues. Germline loops: CDR1 SGDLS, CDR2 YYNGEE.

A note on this clonotype: The junction departs from the called germline gene at one end, perhaps through a read error. The chain recombines TRBV12-3 or TRBV12-4 with TRBJ2-7; D is uncertain. The CDR3 length is 14 residues. CDR3 sequence (DNA): TGTGCCAGCAGTTTTGTAGGTAGCTCCTACGAGCAGTCCTTC. Protein: CASSFVGSSYEQSF.

In this sample, this clonotype turned up many times. The chain carries TRBV7-8 and TRBJ1-5, with 9 bases fitting TRBD1. Trimming at V came to 0 bases and at J to 6 bases, leaving 6 bases not matched to a gene. CDR3 size: 16 residues. CDR1 and CDR2 (germline): SGHVS, FQNEAQ. The CDR3 nucleotides are TGTGCCAGCAGCTTAGCAGACAGGGGGTTGGGTCAGCCCCAGCATTTT. Translated, it gives CASSLADRGLGQPQHF.

Ten or more counts support this clonotype. J is TRBJ2-3 and V is TRBV7-9; a weak D match, TRBD2 (5 bases). The germline V gene has CDR1 SEHNR and CDR2 FQNEAQ (reference sequence). This CDR3 region has 14 residues. Trimming pared 1 base from V and 3 bases from J, leaving 8 bases between. The CDR3 DNA sequence: TGTGCCAGCAGCTTAGTTCTAGCAACAGATACGCAGTATTTT. It translates to CASSLVLATDTQYF.

This clonotype was seen a few times. The chain carries TRBV12-3 or TRBV12-4 and TRBJ2-5; possible D gene TRBD2, 5 bases. This CDR3 is built from 15 residues. The V end lost 6 bases, the J end lost 1 base, and 15 bases lay between the germline ends. The CDR3 DNA follows: TGTGCCAGCAGGGCCGGTCTAGGACTCCAAGAGACCCAGTACTTC. Its protein is CASRAGLGLQETQYF.

For this clonotype: This may come from a read error, since a much larger clone is one base off. The chain joins TRBV28 to TRBJ2-7; D unclear. The germline CDR1 and CDR2 sequences are MDHEN and SYDVKM. The CDR3 consists of 14 residues. For the CDR3, the DNA is TGTGCCAGCAGTTCCCGCTTATCTTCCTACGAGCAGTGCTTC. Encoded protein: CASSSRLSSYEQCF.

This clonotype was counted at least ten times. J is TRBJ1-2 and V is TRBV3-1, with D possibly being TRBD1 (6 bases). The germline V gene encodes CDR1 LGHDT and CDR2 YNNKEL (reference sequence). The CDR3 sequence is 12 residues long. Trimming removed 0 bases from V and 11 bases from J, with 10 bases in between. CDR3 in DNA: TGTGCCAGCAGCCAAGATCCCGGGACATACACCTTC. Encoded protein: CASSQDPGTYTF.

This clonotype appeared many times. V usage is TRBV2 and J usage is TRBJ2-7, with D possibly TRBD1 on 6 matching bases. V shed 4 bases and J shed 2 bases, with 15 bases lying between them. The CDR3 covers 15 residues. Germline V CDR1 and CDR2: SNHLY, FYNNEI. The CDR3 region is CASSGRDRSPYEQYF. CDR3 nucleotide sequence: TGTGCCAGCAGTGGCAGAGACAGGAGCCCCTACGAGCAGTACTTC.

This clonotype came up once. A read error may explain this, as a much larger clone is one base away. This chain connects TRBV4-3 to TRBJ2-7; possibly TRBD2 for D (6 bases). The CDR3 totals 14 residues. V was shortened by 1 base and J by 3 bases, with 10 bases between the two germline ends. Germline CDR1 is LGHNA and CDR2 is YSLEER. As DNA, the CDR3 is TGCGCCAGCAGCCAAGCAGCAGCGGGCTACGAGCAGTACTTC. Its translation is CASSQAAAGYEQYF.

This clonotype was counted many times. The genes are TRBV2 and TRBJ2-5; TRBD2 agrees at 8 bases. The CDR3 contains 17 residues. The V gene's germline CDR1 is SNHLY and CDR2 FYNNEI. V trimming: 2 bases; J trimming: 3 bases; junction bases outside the gene matches: 11. CDR3 loop: CASSEWFSGGAEETQYF. For the CDR3, the DNA is TGTGCCAGCAGTGAATGGTTCAGCGGGGGTGCTGAAGAGACCCAGTACTTC. Supplemented by reference TRBV2 and TRBJ2-5, the full variable domain reads EPEVTQTPSHQVTQMGQEVILRCVPISNHLYFYWYRQILGQKVEFLVSFYNNEISEKSEIFDDQFSVERPDGSNFTLKIRSTKLEDSAMYFCASSEWFSGGAEETQYFGPGTRLLVL.

In this sample, this clonotype turned up a few times. This chain's CDR3 is CASSDLLGQGDRSYEQYF. The CDR3 DNA reads as TGTGCCAGCAGTGACCTCCTGGGACAGGGGGATAGATCCTACGAGCAGTACTTC. J is TRBJ2-7 and V is TRBV2, with TRBD1 matching 11 bases. J gave up 1 base and V 3 bases, and 11 bases lay outside the gene matches. Per germline, CDR1 SNHLY and CDR2 FYNNEI. The CDR3 runs to 18 residues.

V gene TRBV11-2 combines with J gene TRBJ1-1; possibly TRBD1 for D (5 bases). Germline V gene data show CDR1 as SGHAT and CDR2 as FQNNGV. The CDR3 contains 15 residues. V lost 4 bases and J 0 bases, leaving 12 bases between the germline ends. Written as DNA, the CDR3 is TGTGCCAGCAGCTCGATGGGGGATTTGAACACTGAAGCTTTCTTT. Encoded protein: CASSSMGDLNTEAFF.

This clonotype was observed at least ten times. This rearrangement joins TRBV28 to TRBJ2-5; D perhaps matches TRBD2 (5 bases). Looked up from germline, CDR1 is MDHEN and CDR2 is SYDVKM. The CDR3 covers 13 residues. V was cut by 8 bases and J by 4 bases, with 14 bases left in between. CDR3 region: CASVAEGLETQYF. CDR3 nucleotide sequence: TGTGCCAGCGTCGCCGAGGGATTAGAGACCCAGTACTTC.

This clonotype was found a few times. The chain is built from TRBV11-2 and TRBJ1-1; D is ambiguous. V lost 7 bases and J 0 bases, leaving 12 bases between the germline ends. The CDR3 consists of 14 residues. Looked up from germline, CDR1 is SGHAT and CDR2 is FQNNGV. The CDR3 coding sequence is TGTGCCAGCACCCTTCCCCTATTGAACACTGAAGCTTTCTTT. This encodes CASTLPLLNTEAFF.

Details on this clonotype: This may stem from a read error, because a much larger clone lies one nucleotide away. CDR3 region: CASSTRTGFTEASF. The CDR3 bases are TGCGCCAGCTCCACCCGGACAGGATTTACTGAAGCTTCCTTT. The chain has TRBV10-2 and TRBJ1-1; 7 nucleotides align to TRBD1. Germline assignment: CDR1 WSHSY and CDR2 SAAADI. The CDR3 spans 14 residues.

This clonotype has at least ten counts. The V and J genes are TRBV6-2 or TRBV6-3 and TRBJ2-3; TRBD2 might be the D (6 bases). Trimming cost V 0 bases and J 4 bases, with 14 bases left between them. CDR1 MNHEY and CDR2 SVGEGT come from the germline V gene. The CDR3 is made up of 16 amino acids. CDR3 coding DNA: TGTGCCAGCAGTTACTCGTTGGACGGGGGTGCAGATACGCAGTATTTT. This translates into CASSYSLDGGADTQYF.

Turning to this clonotype: The germline gene is not matched at one end of the junction; a read error may be the cause. The genes are TRBV4-1 and TRBJ1-4; 7 nucleotides match TRBD1. CDR1 and CDR2 from the germline V gene are MGHRA and YSYEKL. The CDR3 runs to 16 residues. CDR3 DNA: TGCGCCAGCAGTACAGGACCGGGACAGAGCGGTGAAGAACTGTTTTTT. Encoded protein: CASSTGPGQSGEELFF.

This clonotype was recorded many times. V usage is TRBV6-6 and J usage is TRBJ2-7; no clear D gene. Germline CDR1 is MNHNY and CDR2 is SVGAGI (reference sequence). The V end was cut by 0 bases, the J end by 4 bases, with 7 bases between. CDR3 length equals 13 residues. The CDR3 DNA sequence: TGTGCCAGCAGTTACTCGGGAAGATACGAGCAGTACTTC. Translated, it gives CASSYSGRYEQYF.

This clonotype was seen only a few times. The rearrangement uses TRBV4-1 and TRBJ2-2; 8 bases are shared with TRBD2. Germline lookup yields CDR1 MGHRA and CDR2 YSYEKL. The J segment lost 6 bases and the V segment lost 3 bases, leaving 6 bases of the junction unmatched. The CDR3 spans 15 residues. The DNA of the CDR3 is TGCGCCAGCAGCCAGGGACTAGTCTCTGCCGGGGAGCTGTTTTTT. It encodes CASSQGLVSAGELFF.

The chain couples TRBV4-2 to TRBJ2-1; D unclear. With 4 bases removed from V and 0 bases from J, the gap between germline ends came to 13 bases. Germline CDR1 LGHNA, CDR2 YNFKEQ. The CDR3 sequence is 16 residues long. The CDR3 spells CASSPTAVSSYNEQFF. CDR3 nucleotide sequence: TGTGCCAGCAGCCCGACGGCGGTTAGCTCCTACAATGAGCAGTTCTTC.

This clonotype appeared many times. V and J are TRBV30 and TRBJ2-5; D call uncertain. CDR1 is GTSNPN and CDR2 is SVGIG in the germline V gene (reference sequence). V dropped 4 bases and J dropped 0 bases, with 9 bases sitting between them. The CDR3 is made up of 13 amino acids. CDR3 nucleotides: TGTGCCTGGAAAGAAGTGTACCAAGAGACCCAGTACTTC. Its translation is CAWKEVYQETQYF.

This chain connects TRBV9 to TRBJ2-1, with 9 bases fitting TRBD1. V shed 3 bases, J shed 8 bases, and the junction held 3 bases outside the gene matches. This CDR3 contains 13 residues. Per the germline V gene, CDR1 is SGDLS and CDR2 is YYNGEE. CDR3 in DNA: TGTGCCAGCAGCGAGGGACAGGGTCATGAGCAGTTCTTC. Translated, it gives CASSEGQGHEQFF.